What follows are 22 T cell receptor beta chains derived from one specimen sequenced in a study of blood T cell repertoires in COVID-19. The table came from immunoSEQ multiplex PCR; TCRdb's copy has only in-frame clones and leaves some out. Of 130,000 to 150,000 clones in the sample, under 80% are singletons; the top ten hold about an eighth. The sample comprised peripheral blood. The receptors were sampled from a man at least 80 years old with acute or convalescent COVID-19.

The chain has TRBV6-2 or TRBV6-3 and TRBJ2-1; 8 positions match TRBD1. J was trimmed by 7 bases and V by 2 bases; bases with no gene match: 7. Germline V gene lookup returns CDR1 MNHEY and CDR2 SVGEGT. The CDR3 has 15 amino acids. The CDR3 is CASSYGQGAGNEQFF. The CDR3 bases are TGTGCCAGCAGTTACGGGCAGGGGGCTGGGAATGAGCAGTTCTTC.

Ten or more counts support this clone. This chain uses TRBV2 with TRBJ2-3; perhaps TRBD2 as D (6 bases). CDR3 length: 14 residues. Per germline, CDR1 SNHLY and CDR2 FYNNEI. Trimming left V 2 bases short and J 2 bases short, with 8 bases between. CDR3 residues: CASSESGDTDTQYF. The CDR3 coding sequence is TGTGCCAGCAGTGAATCGGGGGACACAGATACGCAGTATTTT.

CDR3 sequence (DNA): TGTGCCAGCAGCTTATCAGGACAGGGCCACAATGAGCAGTTCTTC. It encodes CASSLSGQGHNEQFF. The chain couples TRBV7-2 to TRBJ2-1; TRBD1 aligns across 8 bases. Germline CDR1 SGHTA, CDR2 FQGNSA. The CDR3 loop spans 15 amino acids. The V gene end was trimmed by 2 bases and the J gene end by 5 bases; junction bases not matched to a gene: 5.

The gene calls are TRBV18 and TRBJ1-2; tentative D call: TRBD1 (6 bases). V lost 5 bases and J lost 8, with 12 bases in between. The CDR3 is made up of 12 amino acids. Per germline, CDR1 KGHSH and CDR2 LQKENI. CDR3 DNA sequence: TGTGCCAGCTCAAGACAGGAGGACGGCTACACCTTC. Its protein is CASSRQEDGYTF.

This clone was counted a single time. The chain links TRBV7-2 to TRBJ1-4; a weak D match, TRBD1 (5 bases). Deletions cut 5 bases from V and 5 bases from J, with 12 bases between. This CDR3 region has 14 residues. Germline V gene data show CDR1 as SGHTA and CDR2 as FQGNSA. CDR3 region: CASSKRGQNEKLFF. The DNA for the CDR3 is TGTGCCAGCAGCAAAAGGGGTCAGAATGAAAAACTGTTTTTT.

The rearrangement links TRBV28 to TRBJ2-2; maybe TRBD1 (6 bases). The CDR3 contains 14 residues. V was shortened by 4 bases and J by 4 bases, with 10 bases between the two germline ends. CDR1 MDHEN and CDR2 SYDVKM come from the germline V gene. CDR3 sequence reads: CASSSGDLTGELFF. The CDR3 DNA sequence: TGTGCCAGCAGTTCAGGGGACCTCACCGGGGAGCTGTTTTTT.

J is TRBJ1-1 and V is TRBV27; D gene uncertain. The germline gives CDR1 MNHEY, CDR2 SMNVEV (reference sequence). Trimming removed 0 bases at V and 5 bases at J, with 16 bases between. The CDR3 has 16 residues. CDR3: CASSLSRPGGRTEAFF. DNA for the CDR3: TGTGCCAGCAGTTTATCGCGTCCGGGAGGTAGGACTGAAGCTTTCTTT.

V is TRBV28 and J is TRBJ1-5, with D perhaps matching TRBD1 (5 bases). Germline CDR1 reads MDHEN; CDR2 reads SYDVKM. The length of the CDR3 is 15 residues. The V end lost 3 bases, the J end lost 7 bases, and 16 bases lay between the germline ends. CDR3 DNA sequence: TGTGCCAGCAGTTTTGGTCGGGGGAATTGGCAGCCCCAGCATTTT. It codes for CASSFGRGNWQPQHF. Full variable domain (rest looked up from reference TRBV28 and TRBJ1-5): DVKVTQSSRYLVKRTGEKVFLECVQDMDHENMFWYRQDPGLGLRLIYFSYDVKMKEKGDIPEGYSVSREKKERFSLILESASTNQTSMYLCASSFGRGNWQPQHFGDGTRLSIL.

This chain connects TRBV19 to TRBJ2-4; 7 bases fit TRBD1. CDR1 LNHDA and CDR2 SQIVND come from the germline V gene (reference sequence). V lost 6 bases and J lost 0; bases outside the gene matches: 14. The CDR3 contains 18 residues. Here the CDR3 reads CASSQRATGVGAKNIQYF. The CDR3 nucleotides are TGTGCCAGTAGCCAGAGAGCTACAGGGGTAGGAGCCAAAAACATTCAGTACTTC.

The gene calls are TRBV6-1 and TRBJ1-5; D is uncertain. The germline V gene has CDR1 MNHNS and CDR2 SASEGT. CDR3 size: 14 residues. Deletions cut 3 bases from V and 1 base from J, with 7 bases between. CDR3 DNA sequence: TGTGCCAGCAGTGAGTCAGGAAGCAATCAGCCCCAGCATTTT. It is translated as CASSESGSNQPQHF.

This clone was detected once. Written as DNA, the CDR3 is TGTGCCAGCAGCGCCCCTAGCGGGGGGGCCGGTGAGCAGTTCTTC. Translation: CASSAPSGGAGEQFF. The rearrangement uses TRBV7-8 and TRBJ2-1; TRBD2 agrees at 12 bases. Germline CDR1 reads SGHVS; CDR2 reads FQNEAQ. The V segment lost 5 bases and the J segment 9 bases; nucleotides outside the gene matches: 8. The length of the CDR3 is 15 residues.

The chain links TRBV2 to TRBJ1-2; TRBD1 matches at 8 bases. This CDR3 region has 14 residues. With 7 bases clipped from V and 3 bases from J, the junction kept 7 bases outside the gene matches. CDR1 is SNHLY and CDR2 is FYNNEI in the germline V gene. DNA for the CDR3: TGTGCCAGCATGCCGGGACAGGTTTACTATGGCTACACCTTC. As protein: CASMPGQVYYGYTF.

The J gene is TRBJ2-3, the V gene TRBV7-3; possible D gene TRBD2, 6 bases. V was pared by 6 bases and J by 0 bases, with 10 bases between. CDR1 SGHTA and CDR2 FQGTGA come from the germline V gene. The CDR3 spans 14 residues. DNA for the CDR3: TGTGCCAGCAGTTATGCGGGGAGCACAGATACGCAGTATTTT. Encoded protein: CASSYAGSTDTQYF. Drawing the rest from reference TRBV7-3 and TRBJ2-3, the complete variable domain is GAGVSQTPSNKVTEKGKYVELRCDPISGHTALYWYRQSLGQGPEFLIYFQGTGAADDSGLPNDRFFAVRPEGSVSTLKIQRTERGDSAVYLCASSYAGSTDTQYFGPGTRLTVL.

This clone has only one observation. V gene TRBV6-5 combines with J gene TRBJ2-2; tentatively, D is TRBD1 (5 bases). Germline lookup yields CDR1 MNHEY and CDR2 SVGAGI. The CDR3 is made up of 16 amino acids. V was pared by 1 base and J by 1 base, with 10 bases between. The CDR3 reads CASSYFSGQNTGELFF. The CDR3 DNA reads TGTGCCAGCAGTTACTTTTCAGGGCAGAACACCGGGGAGCTGTTTTTT.

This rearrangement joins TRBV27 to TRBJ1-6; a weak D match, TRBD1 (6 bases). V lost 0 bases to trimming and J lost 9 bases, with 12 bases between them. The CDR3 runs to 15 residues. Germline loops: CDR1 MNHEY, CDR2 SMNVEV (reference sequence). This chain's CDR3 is CASSLSVTGTSPLHF. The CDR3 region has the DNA TGTGCCAGCAGTTTATCGGTCACAGGGACTTCACCCCTCCACTTT.

The CDR3 loop reads CASSLEGWGTDTQYF. CDR3 nucleotides: TGCGCCAGCAGCTTGGAGGGGTGGGGCACAGATACGCAGTATTTT. This rearrangement joins TRBV5-1 to TRBJ2-3, with a tentative D call TRBD1 (5 bases). V shed 0 bases and J shed 1 base, with 9 bases lying between them. The CDR3 is 15 residues long. Germline V gives CDR1 SGHRS, CDR2 YFSETQ.

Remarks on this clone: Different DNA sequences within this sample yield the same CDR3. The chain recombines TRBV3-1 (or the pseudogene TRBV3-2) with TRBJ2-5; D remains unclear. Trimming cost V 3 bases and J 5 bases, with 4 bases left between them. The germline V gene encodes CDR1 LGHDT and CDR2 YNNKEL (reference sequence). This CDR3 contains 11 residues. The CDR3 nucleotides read TGTGCCAGCAGCCACCGGGAGACCCAGTACTTC. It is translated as CASSHRETQYF.

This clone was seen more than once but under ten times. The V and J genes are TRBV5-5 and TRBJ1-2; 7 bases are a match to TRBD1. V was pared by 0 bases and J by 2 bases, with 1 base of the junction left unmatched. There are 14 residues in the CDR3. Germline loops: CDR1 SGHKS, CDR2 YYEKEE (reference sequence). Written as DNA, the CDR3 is TGTGCCAGCAGCTTGGTACAGGGGAACTATGGCTACACCTTC. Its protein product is CASSLVQGNYGYTF.

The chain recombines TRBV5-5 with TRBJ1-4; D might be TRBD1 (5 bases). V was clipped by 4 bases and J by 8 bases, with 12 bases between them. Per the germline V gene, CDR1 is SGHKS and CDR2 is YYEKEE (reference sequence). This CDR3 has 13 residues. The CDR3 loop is CASSPGLQEKLFF. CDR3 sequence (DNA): TGTGCCAGCAGCCCGGGACTTCAGGAAAAACTGTTTTTT.

CDR3 region: CASSLAEGQFF. CDR3 DNA sequence: TGTGCCAGCAGTTTGGCGGAGGGGCAGTTCTTC. V usage is TRBV12-3 or TRBV12-4 and J usage is TRBJ2-1, with a possible D match to TRBD2 (6 bases). With 3 bases removed from V and 12 bases from J, the gap between germline ends came to 9 bases. This CDR3 spans 11 amino acids.

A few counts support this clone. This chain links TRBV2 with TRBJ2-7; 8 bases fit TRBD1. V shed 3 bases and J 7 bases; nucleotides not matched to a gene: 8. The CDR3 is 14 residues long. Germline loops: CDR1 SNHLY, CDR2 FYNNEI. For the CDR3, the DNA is TGTGCCAGCAGTGAGAGGACAGGGCAAGGGGAGCAGTACTTC. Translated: CASSERTGQGEQYF.

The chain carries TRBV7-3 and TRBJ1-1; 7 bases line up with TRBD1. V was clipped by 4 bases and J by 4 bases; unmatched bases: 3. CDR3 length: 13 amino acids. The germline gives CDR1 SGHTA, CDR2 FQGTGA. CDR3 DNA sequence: TGTGCCAGCAGCTCACAGGGGCCCACTGAAGCTTTCTTT. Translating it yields CASSSQGPTEAFF.